The rows below give T cell receptor beta chains drawn from one sample of a study of siplizumab effects on memory and regulatory T cells. This table comes from immunoSEQ multiplex PCR, and its TCRdb copy is limited to in-frame clones, with some not included. The table records 80,000 to 130,000 clones, roughly 94% of them present only once. Sequenced sample: Tregs sorted from blood. These receptors all stem from a human donor in good health. Each CDR3 is given with its conserved first and last residue. The size entry is marked missing in some rows and otherwise reads once, few, many or a size class.

clone size	V gene	J gene	CDR3 protein
-	TRBV5-1	TRBJ2-5	CASSYRTGVFETQYF
-	TRBV21-1	TRBJ2-7	CASRLPGQGKYEQYF
-	TRBV28	TRBJ2-7	CASRSDRGRLEQYF
-	TRBV11-2	TRBJ2-7	CASSPGLAGVVQYF
-	TRBV6-5	TRBJ1-2	CASSYSMGHRDGYTF
-	TRBV5-1	TRBJ2-3	CASSGRGQGGDTQYF
-	TRBV4-1	TRBJ2-1	CASKLAGWNNEQFF
-	TRBV6-1	TRBJ1-2	CASRRQVDFYGYTF
-	TRBV7-9	TRBJ2-5	CASSSTDF
once	TRBV20-1	TRBJ2-7	CSVWGYEQYF
-	TRBV10-3	TRBJ2-1	CAISVDPNLEFGNEQFF
-	TRBV9	TRBJ1-2	CASGQGAYGYTF
-	TRBV6-6	TRBJ2-7	CASNNARTSGTDEQYF